What follows are 21 T cell receptor beta chains derived from one specimen sequenced in a study of spatial heterogeneity in lung cancer (dated by TCRdb to about 2019). Taken with the paper, the label for time point translates to: sample taken at primary tumor resection. Libraries came from 5' RACE. TCRdb lists the instrument as NextSeq 500. The public reads were quality trimmed at Q25 with fastp and then assembled into clones with MiXCR by TCRdb, keeping productive beta chains. Every distinct CDR3 protein forms one entry, paired with its most common genes and DNA. This sample is represented by fewer than 45,000 distinct CDR3 sequences; 6.5% to 7% of them were singletons. The ten most abundant clones make up 35% to 55% of the sample. Sequencing was performed on PBMCs, taken at surgery. These receptors originate from a female donor with early-stage non-small cell lung cancer.

The chain employs TRBV18 and TRBJ1-3; D not resolved. The CDR3 sequence is 16 residues long. V gave up 3 bases and J gave up 0 bases, with 12 bases separating them. Germline CDR1 KGHSH, CDR2 LQKENI. This CDR3 reads CASSPLTPDSGNTIYF. The DNA of the CDR3 is TGTGCCAGCTCACCCCTGACACCTGACTCTGGAAACACCATATATTTT.

The chain is built from TRBV5-1 and TRBJ2-2; D uncertain. Between the trimmed V and J ends, which lost 6 bases and 11 bases, there was a span of 17 bases. This CDR3 spans 13 amino acids. Looked up from germline, CDR1 is SGHRS and CDR2 is YFSETQ. The CDR3 protein is CASTATVQAELFF. The CDR3 DNA reads TGCGCCAGCACCGCGACCGTGCAGGCAGAGCTGTTTTTT.

This clonotype was seen at least ten times. The V gene is TRBV10-3, the J gene TRBJ2-2; perhaps TRBD1 as D (5 bases). The V end was cut by 7 bases, the J end by 5 bases, with 14 bases between. There are 14 residues in the CDR3. Germline lookup yields CDR1 ENHRY and CDR2 SYGVKD. CDR3 nucleotide sequence: TGTGCCATCAACGACCAGGGCTGGACCGGGGAGCTGTTTTTT. Its translation is CAINDQGWTGELFF.

The chain combines TRBV18 with TRBJ1-1; tentative D call: TRBD1 (5 bases). V lost 8 bases to trimming and J lost 1 base, with 14 bases between them. Germline V CDR1 and CDR2: KGHSH, LQKENI. The CDR3 is made up of 14 amino acids. The CDR3 sequence: CASGAGITNTEAFF. For the CDR3, the DNA is TGTGCCAGCGGGGCAGGGATTACGAACACTGAAGCTTTCTTT.

This clonotype was picked up a small number of times. The chain combines TRBV7-2 with TRBJ2-6, with D perhaps TRBD1 or TRBD2 (5 bases each). From germline, CDR1 is SGHTA and CDR2 FQGNSA. The CDR3 length is 17 residues. V was shortened by 6 bases and J by 2 bases, with 17 bases between the two germline ends. In DNA, the CDR3 is TGTGCCAGCAGTTTTTCCCTTGGGACCGCTGGGGCCAACGTCCTGACTTTC. Translated: CASSFSLGTAGANVLTF.

This clonotype came up a few times. The genes are TRBV7-2 and TRBJ1-1; D is perhaps TRBD1 (5 bases). V was trimmed by 4 bases and J by 3 bases, leaving 12 bases between them. The CDR3 loop spans 14 amino acids. The germline gives CDR1 SGHTA, CDR2 FQGNSA. In nucleotides, the CDR3 is TGTGCCAGCAGCTCAGGACAAGGGCACACTGAAGCTTTCTTT. It encodes CASSSGQGHTEAFF.

This chain uses TRBV28 with TRBJ2-7, with a tentative D call TRBD2 (7 bases). This CDR3 has 14 residues. Germline V CDR1 and CDR2: MDHEN, SYDVKM. With 9 bases removed from V and 5 bases from J, the gap between germline ends came to 20 bases. CDR3 sequence (DNA): TGTGCCAGTAATCGGGAGGACAGAGGAAACGAGCAGTACTTC. Translating gives CASNREDRGNEQYF.

The chain is built from TRBV20-1 and TRBJ2-3; 15 positions agree with TRBD2. The germline V gene encodes CDR1 DFQATT and CDR2 SNEGSKA (reference sequence). The J segment lost 3 bases and the V segment lost 6 bases, leaving 7 bases of the junction unmatched. The CDR3 sequence is 16 residues long. CDR3 bases: TGCAGTGCAACAGGACTAGCGGGGGGGCCGACAGATACGCAGTATTTT. Its translation: CSATGLAGGPTDTQYF.

This rearrangement joins TRBV5-1 to TRBJ2-7; 10 bases align to TRBD1. The ends lost 2 bases at V and 4 bases at J; junction bases unmatched: 9. The CDR3 consists of 16 residues. Germline CDR1 and CDR2: SGHRS and YFSETQ. DNA of the CDR3: TGCGCCAGCAGCTTCGCAATTCGACAGGGGGCGTACGAGCAGTACTTC. Amino acids: CASSFAIRQGAYEQYF.

A few counts support this clonotype. The chain has TRBV6-5 and TRBJ2-1, with 7 positions matching TRBD1. This CDR3 contains 15 residues. Losses at the gene ends were 8 bases for V and 6 bases for J; bases not matched to a gene: 13. In germline, CDR1 is MNHEY, CDR2 SVGAGI. Written as DNA, the CDR3 is TGTGCCAGCGCAGATACAGGGGCTCACCGCAATGAGCAGTTCTTC. Translation gives CASADTGAHRNEQFF.

This clonotype turned up a few times. The CDR3 region is CASCPSLNEAFF. The DNA of the CDR3 is TGTGCCAGCTGCCCTAGCCTAAACGAAGCTTTCTTT. V usage is TRBV28 and J usage is TRBJ1-1; D uncertain. The CDR3 length is 12 residues. Germline V gene data show CDR1 as MDHEN and CDR2 as SYDVKM. V was pared by 8 bases and J by 8 bases, with 15 bases between.

This clonotype appeared many times. The V gene is TRBV4-1, the J gene TRBJ1-3; the match to TRBD1 covers 10 bases. The CDR3 sequence is 17 residues long. The V gene end was trimmed by 2 bases and the J gene end by 6 bases; junction bases not matched to a gene: 10. Germline values: CDR1 MGHRA, CDR2 YSYEKL. The CDR3 DNA follows: TGCGCCAGCAGCCAACGGGGCGACAGGGGGCGCGAAAACACCATATATTTT. As protein: CASSQRGDRGRENTIYF.

In this sample, this clonotype turned up a few times. The junction departs from the called germline gene at one end, perhaps through a read error. CDR3 protein: CASSYSSVPRTGALVF. In nucleotides, the CDR3 is TGTGCCAGCAGCTACTCCTCAGTACCCCGGACAGGGGCGTTGGTCTTC. The chain joins TRBV3-1 to TRBJ2-7, with 9 bases that match TRBD1. Germline lookup yields CDR1 LGHDT and CDR2 YNNKEL (reference sequence). The CDR3 is 16 residues long.

This clonotype was detected ten times or more. The CDR3, as DNA: TGCGCCAGCAGTAGTACAGGACTAGATCCAGATACGCAGTATTTT. This encodes CASSSTGLDPDTQYF. V and J are TRBV5-1 and TRBJ2-3; TRBD2 aligns across 7 bases. The trim removed 5 bases at V and 4 bases at J, leaving 10 bases unmatched. The V gene's germline CDR1 is SGHRS and CDR2 YFSETQ. The CDR3 runs to 15 residues.

The gene calls are TRBV10-2 and TRBJ2-3; 7 bases are shared with TRBD1. The germline V gene encodes CDR1 WSHSY and CDR2 SAAADI. The CDR3 contains 15 residues. V lost 5 bases to trimming and J lost 1 base; unmatched junction nucleotides: 6. CDR3 protein: CASSTGTAGTDTQYF. In DNA form, the CDR3 reads TGCGCCAGCAGTACGGGGACAGCGGGCACAGATACGCAGTATTTT.

To note about this clonotype: Since a much larger clone is just one base distant, this may be a read error. This chain's CDR3 is CANGPGLGLYNEQFF. DNA of the CDR3: TGTGCTAATGGTCCGGGACTAGGACTCTACAATGAGCAGTTCTTC. The chain is built from TRBV12-5 and TRBJ2-1; TRBD2 matches 8 bases. The V gene's germline CDR1 is LGHNT and CDR2 FRNRAP. The CDR3 extends over 15 amino acids.

This clonotype came up many times. The chain combines TRBV11-2 with TRBJ2-7; TRBD1 aligns across 7 bases. Germline lookup yields CDR1 SGHAT and CDR2 FQNNGV. This CDR3 is built from 15 residues. J was trimmed by 5 bases and V by 4 bases; bases with no gene match: 11. The CDR3 DNA sequence: TGTGCCAGCAGCTCGAACAGGGGAAAACTTAACGAGCAGTACTTC. Translation gives CASSSNRGKLNEQYF.

The CDR3 DNA sequence: TGTGCCAGCAGCCGTTTAGGGAGTTATGGCTACACCTTC. Amino acids: CASSRLGSYGYTF. This rearrangement joins TRBV7-8 to TRBJ1-2, with no clear D. Deletions cut 5 bases from V and 5 bases from J, with 12 bases between. CDR1 is SGHVS, CDR2 FQNEAQ, per germline. CDR3 size: 13 residues.

This clonotype was seen only a few times. This sequence joins TRBV18 and TRBJ2-1; 7 bases are shared with TRBD2. This CDR3 region has 14 residues. The germline V gene encodes CDR1 KGHSH and CDR2 LQKENI. V lost 3 bases, J lost 5 bases, and 4 bases stayed unmatched. The CDR3 is CASSPRRGNNEQFF. As DNA, the CDR3 is TGTGCCAGCTCACCGAGGCGGGGGAACAATGAGCAGTTCTTC.

This clonotype has just a few counts. The chain links TRBV3-1 to TRBJ2-7, with a tentative D call TRBD1 (6 bases). The V and J ends lost 6 bases and 0 bases respectively, with 9 bases between them. This CDR3 spans 13 amino acids. Per the germline V gene, CDR1 is LGHDT and CDR2 is YNNKEL (reference sequence). The CDR3 protein is CASRQTGSYEQYF. CDR3 sequence (DNA): TGTGCCAGCAGACAGACAGGCTCCTACGAGCAGTACTTC.

This clonotype was picked up many times. The CDR3 DNA sequence: TGTGCCAGCAGTTACCCCTCTGGAGGCGAGCAGTACTTC. Translating it yields CASSYPSGGEQYF. The gene calls are TRBV6-2 or TRBV6-3 and TRBJ2-7; D may be TRBD2 (5 bases). This CDR3 spans 13 amino acids. Trimming took off 2 bases at V and 6 bases at J, with 11 bases between the two ends. In germline, CDR1 is MNHEY, CDR2 SVGEGT.